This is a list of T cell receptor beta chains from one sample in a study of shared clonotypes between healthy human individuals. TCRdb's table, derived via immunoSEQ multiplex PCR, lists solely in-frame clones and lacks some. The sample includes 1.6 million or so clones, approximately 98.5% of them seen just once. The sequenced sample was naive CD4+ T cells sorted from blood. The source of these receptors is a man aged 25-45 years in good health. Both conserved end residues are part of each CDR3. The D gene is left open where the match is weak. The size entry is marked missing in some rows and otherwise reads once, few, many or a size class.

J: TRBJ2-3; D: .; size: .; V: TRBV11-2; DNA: TGTGCCAGCAGCTTAGGGGGTATTCGGACAGATACGCAGTATTTT; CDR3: CASSLGGIRTDTQYF
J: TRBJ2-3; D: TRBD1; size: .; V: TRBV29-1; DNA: TGCAGCGTCCGTGGACAGGGAAGTGGTAGCACAGATACGCAGTATTTT; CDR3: CSVRGQGSGSTDTQYF
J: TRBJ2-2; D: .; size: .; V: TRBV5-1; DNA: TGCGCCAGCAGCTTGGCCGGGACACAGAACACCGGGGAGCTGTTTTTT; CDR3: CASSLAGTQNTGELFF
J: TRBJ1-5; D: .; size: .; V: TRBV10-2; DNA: TGCGCCAGCAGAGAGGGATTGGGCAATCAGCCCCAGCATTTT; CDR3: CASREGLGNQPQHF
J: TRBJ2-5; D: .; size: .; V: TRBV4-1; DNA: TGCGCCAGCAGCCAATACAGTTTCGAGACCCAGTACTTC; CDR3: CASSQYSFETQYF
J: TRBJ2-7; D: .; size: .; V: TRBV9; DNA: TGTGCCAGCAGCGTAGGAACGGCTACCTACGAGCAGTACTTC; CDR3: CASSVGTATYEQYF
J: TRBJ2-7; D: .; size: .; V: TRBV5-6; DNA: TGTGCCAGCAGCCCGGGGACGTACGAGCAGTACTTC; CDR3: CASSPGTYEQYF
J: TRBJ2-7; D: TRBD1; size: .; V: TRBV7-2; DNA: TGTGCCAGCAGTTTCCGGGACAGGGGTCGTGCGCACCACTTC; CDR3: CASSFRDRGRAHHF
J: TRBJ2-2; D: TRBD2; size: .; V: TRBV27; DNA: TGTGCCAGCATCAAACTAGCGGGACGTGTCGGGGAGCTGTTTTTT; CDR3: CASIKLAGRVGELFF
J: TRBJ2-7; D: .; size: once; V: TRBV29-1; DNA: TGCAGCGTTGGGGCGTTAGGAACCTACGAGCAGTACTTC; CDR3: CSVGALGTYEQYF
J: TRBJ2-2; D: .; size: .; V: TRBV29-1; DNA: TGCAGCGTTATACGAGGATCCGGGGAGCTGTTTTTT; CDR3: CSVIRGSGELFF
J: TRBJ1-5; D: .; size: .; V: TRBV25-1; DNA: TGTGCCAGCAGTGCGAAGACGGGACCTGACTCGAATCAGCCCCAGCATTTT; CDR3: CASSAKTGPDSNQPQHF
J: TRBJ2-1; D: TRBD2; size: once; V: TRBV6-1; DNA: TGTGCCAGCAGTGCGGGTAGCGGGAGCTCCTACAATGAGCAGTTCTTC; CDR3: CASSAGSGSSYNEQFF
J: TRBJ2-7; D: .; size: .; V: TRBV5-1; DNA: TGCGCCAGCAGCATACAGGGCGTACCATCCTACGAGCAGTACTTC; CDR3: CASSIQGVPSYEQYF
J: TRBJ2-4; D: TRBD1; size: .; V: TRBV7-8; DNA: TGTGCCAGCAGCTTTTCGGACAGGGGATTCCTAGCCAAAAACATTCAGTACTTC; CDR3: CASSFSDRGFLAKNIQYF
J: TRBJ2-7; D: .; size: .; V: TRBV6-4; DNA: TGTGCCAGCAGTGACGTACGCGAGCAGTACTTC; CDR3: CASSDVREQYF
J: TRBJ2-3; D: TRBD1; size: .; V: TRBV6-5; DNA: TGTGCCAGCAGATTCGGGACAGCCGCAGATACGCAGTATTTT; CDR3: CASRFGTAADTQYF
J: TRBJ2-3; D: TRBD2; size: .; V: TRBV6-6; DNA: TGTGCCAGCACAGGGACTAGCGAGAGCACAGATACGCAGTATTTT; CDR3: CASTGTSESTDTQYF
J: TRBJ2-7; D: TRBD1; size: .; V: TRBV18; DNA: TGTGCCAGCTCACCGGGGACAGGGTCGGACGAGCAGTACTTC; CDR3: CASSPGTGSDEQYF
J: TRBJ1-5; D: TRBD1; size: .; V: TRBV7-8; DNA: TGTGCCAGCAGCTCCGGACAGGGATACAATCAGCCCCAGCATTTT; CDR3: CASSSGQGYNQPQHF
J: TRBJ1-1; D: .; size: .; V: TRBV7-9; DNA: TGTGCCAGCAGCTTGGCAGGGATGAACACTGAAGCTTTCTTT; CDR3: CASSLAGMNTEAFF
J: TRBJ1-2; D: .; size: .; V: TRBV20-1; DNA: TGCAGTGCTAGAGTTGGCTATGGCTACACCTTC; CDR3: CSARVGYGYTF
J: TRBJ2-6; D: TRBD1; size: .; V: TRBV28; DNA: TGTGCCAGCACCTATCGGACAGGGCGAACGAATGGGGCCAACGTCCTGACTTTC; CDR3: CASTYRTGRTNGANVLTF
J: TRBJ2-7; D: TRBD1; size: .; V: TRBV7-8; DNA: TGTGCCAGCAGCTTAGGAGACAGGGGGTTCGGCGAGCAGTACTTC; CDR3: CASSLGDRGFGEQYF
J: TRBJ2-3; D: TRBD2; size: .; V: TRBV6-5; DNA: TGTGCCAGCGGCAGACTAGCGGGAGACCGGAATACGCAGTATTTT; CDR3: CASGRLAGDRNTQYF
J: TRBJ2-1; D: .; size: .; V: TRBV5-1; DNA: TGCGCCAGCAGCTTGGCGGGTGTTCTAAACAATGAGCAGTTCTTC; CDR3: CASSLAGVLNNEQFF
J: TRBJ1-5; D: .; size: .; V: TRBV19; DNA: TGTGCCAGACAACAGGGAGTTAGGAATCAGCCCCAGCATTTT; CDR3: CARQQGVRNQPQHF